These 6 T cell receptor beta chains were sequenced from one sample in a study of T cell changes during pregnancy in multiple sclerosis. TCRdb keeps only in-frame clones here, not all; method: immunoSEQ multiplex PCR. The sample records about 40,000 clones, roughly 92% being singletons. The starting material was CD4+ T cells from peripheral blood mononuclear cells, obtained before pregnancy. These receptors were obtained from a female donor with multiple sclerosis, enrolled in a pregnancy study.

The V gene is TRBV7-8, the J gene TRBJ2-5, with TRBD1 matching over 8 bases. Germline CDR1 reads SGHVS; CDR2 reads FQNEAQ. The CDR3 extends over 15 amino acids. V was pared by 2 bases and J by 3 bases, with 5 bases of the junction left unmatched. This CDR3 reads CASSLRAGGKETQYF. The CDR3 DNA reads TGTGCCAGCAGCTTAAGGGCAGGGGGCAAAGAGACCCAGTACTTC.

The rearrangement joins TRBV6-1 to TRBJ2-7; TRBD1 matches 9 bases. This CDR3 spans 16 amino acids. The J segment lost 6 bases and the V segment lost 5 bases, leaving 14 bases of the junction unmatched. Germline assignment: CDR1 MNHNS and CDR2 SASEGT. The CDR3 bases are TGTGCCAGCAGTAAAGGGGTGGGGACAGGGACGTTCGAGCAGTACTTC. Its translation is CASSKGVGTGTFEQYF.

This chain connects TRBV10-3 to TRBJ1-2, with a tentative D call TRBD1 (6 bases). The germline V gene has CDR1 ENHRY and CDR2 SYGVKD. There are 14 residues in the CDR3. Deletions cut 0 bases from V and 13 bases from J, with 18 bases between. CDR3 sequence reads: CAISESYGGQDPTF. CDR3 bases: TGTGCCATCAGTGAGTCGTATGGGGGCCAGGATCCCACCTTC.

The chain recombines TRBV29-1 with TRBJ2-7; 14 bases line up with TRBD2. CDR3 length equals 15 residues. Trimming cost V 5 bases and J 4 bases; bases outside gene matches: 7. CDR1 and CDR2 (germline): SQVTM, ANQGSEA. CDR3 protein: CSVTGTSGSLYEQYF. The CDR3 DNA reads TGCAGCGTTACAGGGACTAGCGGGAGTTTATACGAGCAGTACTTC.

The rearrangement joins TRBV19 to TRBJ1-2, with 7 positions matching TRBD1. From germline, CDR1 is LNHDA and CDR2 SQIVND (reference sequence). The V gene end was trimmed by 1 base and the J gene end by 4 bases; junction bases not matched to a gene: 3. The CDR3 has 14 amino acids. The CDR3 reads CASSIVGTAYGYTF. The DNA for the CDR3 is TGTGCCAGTAGTATAGTGGGGACAGCCTATGGCTACACCTTC.

The DNA of the CDR3 is TGTGCCAGCAGCTTTGACAGGGTGGGCTACGGCTACACCTTC. Translating it yields CASSFDRVGYGYTF. The chain combines TRBV7-9 with TRBJ1-2, with TRBD1 matching 7 bases. The CDR3 is 14 residues long. In germline, CDR1 is SEHNR, CDR2 FQNEAQ (reference sequence). V trimming: 3 bases; J trimming: 8 bases; junction bases outside the gene matches: 9.